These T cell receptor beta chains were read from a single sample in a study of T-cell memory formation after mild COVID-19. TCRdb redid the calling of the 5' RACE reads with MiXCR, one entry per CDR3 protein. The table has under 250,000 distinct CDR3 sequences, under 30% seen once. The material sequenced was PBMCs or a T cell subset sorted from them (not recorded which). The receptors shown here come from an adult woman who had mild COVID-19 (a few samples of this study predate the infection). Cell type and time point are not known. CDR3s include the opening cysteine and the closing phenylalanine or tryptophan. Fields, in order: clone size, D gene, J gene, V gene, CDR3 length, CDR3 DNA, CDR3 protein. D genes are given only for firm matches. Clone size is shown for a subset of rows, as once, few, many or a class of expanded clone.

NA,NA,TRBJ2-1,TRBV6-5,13,TGTGCCAGCAGTCCAGGGGAGTACAATGAGCAGTTCTTC,CASSPGEYNEQFF
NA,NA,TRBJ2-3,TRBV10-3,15,TGTGCCATCAGTGGTCGGGGCAGCACTGGAGATACGCAGTATTTT,CAISGRGSTGDTQYF
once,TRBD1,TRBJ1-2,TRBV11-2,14,TGTGCCAGCAGCTTCGAACGGACAGGCGTTGGCTACACCTTC,CASSFERTGVGYTF
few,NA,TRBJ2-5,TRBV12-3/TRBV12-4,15,TGTGCCAGCAGCTCCCCTAGACAGGCTCAAGAGACCCAGTACTTC,CASSSPRQAQETQYF
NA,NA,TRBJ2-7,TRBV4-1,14,TGCGCCAGCAGCCAAGAGGACTATGCCTACGAGCAGTACTTC,CASSQEDYAYEQYF
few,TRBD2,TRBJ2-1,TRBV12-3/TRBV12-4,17,TGTGCCAGCAGTTTGGGACTAGCGGGGGACACTTACAATGAGCAGTTCTTC,CASSLGLAGDTYNEQFF
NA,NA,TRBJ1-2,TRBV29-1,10,TGCAGCGTAATCAAAGGCGGCTACACCTTC,CSVIKGGYTF
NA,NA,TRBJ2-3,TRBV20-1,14,TGCAGTGCTCCGCCGGGGGGCAACGCAGATACGCAGTATTTT,CSAPPGGNADTQYF
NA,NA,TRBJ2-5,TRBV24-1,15,TGTGCCACCGGTGACCGGCGAAGAGACCAAGAGACCCAGTACTTC,CATGDRRRDQETQYF
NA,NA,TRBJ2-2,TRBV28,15,TGTGCCAGCAGGGGCGGGACAGCGAACACCGGGGAGCTGTTTTTT,CASRGGTANTGELFF
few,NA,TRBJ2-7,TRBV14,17,TGTGCCAGCAGCCAAGATCCCAGCCGGAGTTTTGCCTACGAGCAGTACTTC,CASSQDPSRSFAYEQYF
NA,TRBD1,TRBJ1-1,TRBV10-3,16,TGTGCCATCAGGTCGCAACAGGGGAAGGGGAACACTGAAGCTTTCTTT,CAIRSQQGKGNTEAFF
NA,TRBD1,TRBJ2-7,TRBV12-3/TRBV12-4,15,TGTGCCAGCAGTCCAAGGACAGGAGCCCGGGACGAGCAGTACTTC,CASSPRTGARDEQYF
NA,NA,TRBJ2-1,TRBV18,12,TGTGCCAGCTCACCAATAGGCAATGAGCAGTTCTTC,CASSPIGNEQFF
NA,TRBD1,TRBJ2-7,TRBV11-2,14,TGTGCCAGCAGCCGGGAAAGACAGGGCTACGAGCAGTACTTC,CASSRERQGYEQYF